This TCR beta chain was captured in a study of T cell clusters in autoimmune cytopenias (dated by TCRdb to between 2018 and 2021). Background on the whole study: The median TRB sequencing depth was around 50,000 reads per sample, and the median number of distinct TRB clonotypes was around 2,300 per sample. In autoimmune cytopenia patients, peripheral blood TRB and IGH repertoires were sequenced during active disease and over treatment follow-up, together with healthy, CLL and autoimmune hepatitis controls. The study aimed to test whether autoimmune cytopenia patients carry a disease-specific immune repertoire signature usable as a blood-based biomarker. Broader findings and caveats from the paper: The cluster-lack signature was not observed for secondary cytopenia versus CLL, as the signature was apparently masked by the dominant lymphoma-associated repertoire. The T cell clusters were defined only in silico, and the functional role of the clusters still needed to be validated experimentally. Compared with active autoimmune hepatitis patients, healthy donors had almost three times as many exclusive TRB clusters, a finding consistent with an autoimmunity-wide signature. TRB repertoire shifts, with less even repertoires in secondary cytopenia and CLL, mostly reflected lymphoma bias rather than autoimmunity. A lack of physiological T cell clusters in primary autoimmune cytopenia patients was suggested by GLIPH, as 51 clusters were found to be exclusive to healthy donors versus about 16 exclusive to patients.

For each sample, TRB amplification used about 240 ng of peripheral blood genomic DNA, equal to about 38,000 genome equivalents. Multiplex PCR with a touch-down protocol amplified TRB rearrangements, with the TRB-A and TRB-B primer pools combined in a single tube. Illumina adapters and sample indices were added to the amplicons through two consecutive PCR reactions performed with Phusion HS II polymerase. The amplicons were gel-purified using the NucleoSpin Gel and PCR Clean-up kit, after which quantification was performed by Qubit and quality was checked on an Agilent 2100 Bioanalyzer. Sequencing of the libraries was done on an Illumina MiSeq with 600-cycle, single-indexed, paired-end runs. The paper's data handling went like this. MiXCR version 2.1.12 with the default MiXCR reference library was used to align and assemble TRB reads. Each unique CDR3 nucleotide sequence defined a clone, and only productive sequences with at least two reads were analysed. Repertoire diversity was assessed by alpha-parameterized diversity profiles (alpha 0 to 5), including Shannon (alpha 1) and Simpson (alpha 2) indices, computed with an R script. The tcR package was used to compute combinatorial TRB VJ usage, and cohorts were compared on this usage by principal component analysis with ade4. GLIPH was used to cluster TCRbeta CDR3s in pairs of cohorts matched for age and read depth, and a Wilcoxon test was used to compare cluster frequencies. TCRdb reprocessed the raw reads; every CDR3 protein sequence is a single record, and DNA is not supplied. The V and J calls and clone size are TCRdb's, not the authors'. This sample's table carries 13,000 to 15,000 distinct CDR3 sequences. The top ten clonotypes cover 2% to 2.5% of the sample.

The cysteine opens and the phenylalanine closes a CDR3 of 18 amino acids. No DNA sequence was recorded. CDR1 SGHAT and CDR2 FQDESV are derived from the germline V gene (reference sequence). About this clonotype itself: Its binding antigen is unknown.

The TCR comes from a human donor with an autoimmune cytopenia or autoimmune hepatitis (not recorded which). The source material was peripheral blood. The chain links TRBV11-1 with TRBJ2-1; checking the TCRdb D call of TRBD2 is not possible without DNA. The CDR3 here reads CASSLLGTSGILYNEQFF.